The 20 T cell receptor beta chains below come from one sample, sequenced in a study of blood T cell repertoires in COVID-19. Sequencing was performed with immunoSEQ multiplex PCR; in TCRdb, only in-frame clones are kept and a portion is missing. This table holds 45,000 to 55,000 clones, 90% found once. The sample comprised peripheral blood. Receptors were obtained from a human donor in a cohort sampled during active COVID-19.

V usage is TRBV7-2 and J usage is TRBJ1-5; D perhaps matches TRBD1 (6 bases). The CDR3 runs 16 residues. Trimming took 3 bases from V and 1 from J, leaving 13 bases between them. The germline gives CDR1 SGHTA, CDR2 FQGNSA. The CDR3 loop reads CASSFYWTESNQPQHF. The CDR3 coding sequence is TGTGCCAGCAGCTTTTACTGGACAGAAAGCAATCAGCCCCAGCATTTT.

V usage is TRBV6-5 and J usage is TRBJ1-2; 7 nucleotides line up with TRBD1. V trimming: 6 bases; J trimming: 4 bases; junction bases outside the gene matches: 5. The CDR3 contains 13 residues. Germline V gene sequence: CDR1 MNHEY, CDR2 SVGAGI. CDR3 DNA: TGTGCCAGCAGCCCCGCAGGGGGCTATGGCTACACCTTC. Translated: CASSPAGGYGYTF.

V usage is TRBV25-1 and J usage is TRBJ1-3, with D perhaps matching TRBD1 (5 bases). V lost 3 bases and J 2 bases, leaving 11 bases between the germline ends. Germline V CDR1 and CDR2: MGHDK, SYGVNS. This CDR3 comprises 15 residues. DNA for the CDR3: TGTGCCAGCAGTGATGGAACAGGTCCTGGAAACACCATATATTTT. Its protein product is CASSDGTGPGNTIYF.

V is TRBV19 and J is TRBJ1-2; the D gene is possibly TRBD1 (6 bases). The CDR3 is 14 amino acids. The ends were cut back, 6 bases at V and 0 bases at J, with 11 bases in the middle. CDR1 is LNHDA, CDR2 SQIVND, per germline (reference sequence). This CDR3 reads CASRYRDPNYGYTF. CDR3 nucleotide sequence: TGTGCCAGTAGATACAGGGACCCTAACTATGGCTACACCTTC.

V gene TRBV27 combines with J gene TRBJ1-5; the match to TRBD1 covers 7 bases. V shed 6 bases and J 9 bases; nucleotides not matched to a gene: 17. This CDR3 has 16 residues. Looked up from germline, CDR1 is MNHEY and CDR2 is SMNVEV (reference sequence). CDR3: CASSPSGQTKGSPQHF. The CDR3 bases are TGTGCCAGCAGCCCATCGGGACAGACTAAAGGATCGCCCCAGCATTTT.

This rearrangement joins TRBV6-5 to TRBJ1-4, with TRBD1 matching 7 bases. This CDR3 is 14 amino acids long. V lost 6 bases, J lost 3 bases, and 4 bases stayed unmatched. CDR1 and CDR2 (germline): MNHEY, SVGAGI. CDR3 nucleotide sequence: TGTGCCAGCAGGCCGGGACAGCCTAATGAAAAACTGTTTTTT. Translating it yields CASRPGQPNEKLFF.

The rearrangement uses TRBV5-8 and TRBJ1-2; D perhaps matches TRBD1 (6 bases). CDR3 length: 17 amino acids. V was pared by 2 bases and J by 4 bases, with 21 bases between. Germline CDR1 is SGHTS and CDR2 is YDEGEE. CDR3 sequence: CASSLQGGSMVIYGYTF. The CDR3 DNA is TGTGCCAGCAGCTTACAGGGCGGGAGCATGGTGATCTATGGCTACACCTTC.

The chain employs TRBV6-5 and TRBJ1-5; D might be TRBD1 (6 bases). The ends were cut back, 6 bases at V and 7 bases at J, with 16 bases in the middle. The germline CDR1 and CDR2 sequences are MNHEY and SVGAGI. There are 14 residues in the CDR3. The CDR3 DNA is TGTGCCAGCAGACCCGGCCAGGGGCGCCAGCCCCAGCATTTT. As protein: CASRPGQGRQPQHF.

The DNA for the CDR3 is TGTGCCAGCAGCCAGACGGGACAGGGAACGAACACTGAAGCTTTCTTT. Protein sequence: CASSQTGQGTNTEAFF. The chain uses TRBV3-1 (or the pseudogene TRBV3-2) and TRBJ1-1; 9 bases map to TRBD1. The CDR3 has 16 amino acids. V shed 3 bases, J shed 1 base, and the junction held 6 bases outside the gene matches. The germline CDR1 and CDR2 sequences are LGHDT and YNNKEL (reference sequence).

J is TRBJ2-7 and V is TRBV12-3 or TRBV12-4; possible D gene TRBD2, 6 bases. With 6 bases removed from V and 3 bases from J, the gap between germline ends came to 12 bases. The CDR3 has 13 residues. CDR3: CASRYGTLYEQYF. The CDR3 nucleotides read TGTGCCAGCAGGTATGGGACTCTCTACGAGCAGTACTTC.

CDR3 coding DNA: TGTGCCAGCAGCCCCGGCAGGGGTCTAATGAACACTGAAGCTTTCTTT. Translation gives CASSPGRGLMNTEAFF. The chain has TRBV11-2 and TRBJ1-1, with D tentatively TRBD1 (6 bases). Trimming left V 5 bases short and J 0 bases short, with 16 bases between. The CDR3 length is 16 residues. CDR1 is SGHAT and CDR2 is FQNNGV in the germline V gene.

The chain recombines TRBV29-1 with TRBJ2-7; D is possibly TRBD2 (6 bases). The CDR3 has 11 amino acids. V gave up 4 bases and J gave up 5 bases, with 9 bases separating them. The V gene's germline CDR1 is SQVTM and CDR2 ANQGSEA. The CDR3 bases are TGCAGCGTTGGCGGGATGGACGAGCAGTACTTC. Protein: CSVGGMDEQYF.

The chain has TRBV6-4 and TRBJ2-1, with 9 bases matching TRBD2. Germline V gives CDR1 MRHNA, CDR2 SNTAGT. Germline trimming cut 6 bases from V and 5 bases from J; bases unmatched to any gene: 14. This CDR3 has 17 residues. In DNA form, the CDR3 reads TGTGCCAGCAGACCGGGCGACCCAGCGGGAGGCCACAATGAGCAGTTCTTC. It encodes CASRPGDPAGGHNEQFF.

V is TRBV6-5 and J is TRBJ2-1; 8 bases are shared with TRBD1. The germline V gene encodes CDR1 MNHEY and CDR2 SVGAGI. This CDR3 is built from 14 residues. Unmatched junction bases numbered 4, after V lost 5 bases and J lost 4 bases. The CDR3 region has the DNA TGTGCCAGCAGTCGGACAGGGATATACAATGAGCAGTTCTTC. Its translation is CASSRTGIYNEQFF.

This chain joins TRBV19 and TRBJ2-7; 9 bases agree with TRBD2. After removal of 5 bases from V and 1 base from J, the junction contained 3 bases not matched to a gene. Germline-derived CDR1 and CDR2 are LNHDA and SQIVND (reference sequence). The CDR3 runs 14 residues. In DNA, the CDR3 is TGTGCCAGTAGTCTCGCGGGAGGGTCCTACGAGCAGTACTTC. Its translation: CASSLAGGSYEQYF. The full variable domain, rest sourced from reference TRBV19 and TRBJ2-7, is DGGITQSPKYLFRKEGQNVTLSCEQNLNHDAMYWYRQDPGQGLRLIYYSQIVNDFQKGDIAEGYSVSREKKESFPLTVTSAQKNPTAFYLCASSLAGGSYEQYFGPGTRLTVT.

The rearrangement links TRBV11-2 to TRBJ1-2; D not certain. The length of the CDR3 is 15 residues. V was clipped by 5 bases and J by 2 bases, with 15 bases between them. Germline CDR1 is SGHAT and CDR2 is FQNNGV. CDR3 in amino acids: CASSLTPGSNYGYTF. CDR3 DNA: TGTGCCAGCAGCCTTACCCCGGGATCAAACTATGGCTACACCTTC.

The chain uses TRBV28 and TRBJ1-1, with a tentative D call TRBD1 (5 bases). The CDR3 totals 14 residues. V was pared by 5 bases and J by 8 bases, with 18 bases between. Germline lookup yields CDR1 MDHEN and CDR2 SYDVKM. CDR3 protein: CASSPPPQGGEAFF. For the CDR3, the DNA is TGTGCCAGCAGTCCCCCCCCGCAGGGCGGAGAAGCTTTCTTT.

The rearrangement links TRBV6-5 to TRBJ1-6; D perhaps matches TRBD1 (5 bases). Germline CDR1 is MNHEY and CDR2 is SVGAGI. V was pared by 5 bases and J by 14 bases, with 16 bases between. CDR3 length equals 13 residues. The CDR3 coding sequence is TGTGCCAGCAGTACATTGTACAGGTCATCCCTCCACTTT. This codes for CASSTLYRSSLHF.

The CDR3 nucleotides are TGTGCCAGCAGCGTAGTCGGCACAGATACGCAGTATTTT. Residues: CASSVVGTDTQYF. The chain uses TRBV9 and TRBJ2-3; D unclear. Germline lookup yields CDR1 SGDLS and CDR2 YYNGEE. The CDR3 loop spans 13 amino acids. With 0 bases removed from V and 1 base from J, the gap between germline ends came to 3 bases.

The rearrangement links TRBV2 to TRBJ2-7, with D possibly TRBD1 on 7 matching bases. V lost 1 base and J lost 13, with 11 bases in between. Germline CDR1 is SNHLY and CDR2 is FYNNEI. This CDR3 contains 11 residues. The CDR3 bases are TGTGCCAGCAGTGAAGGCGGGGACAGCTACTTC. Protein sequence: CASSEGGDSYF. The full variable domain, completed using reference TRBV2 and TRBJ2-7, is EPEVTQTPSHQVTQMGQEVILRCVPISNHLYFYWYRQILGQKVEFLVSFYNNEISEKSEIFDDQFSVERPDGSNFTLKIRSTKLEDSAMYFCASSEGGDSYFGPGTRLTVT.